The 29 T cell receptor beta chains below all came from one sample that was sequenced in a study of PD-1 blockade in mismatch repair-deficient tumors. The method was immunoSEQ multiplex PCR; TCRdb's version includes in-frame clones alone and lacks a portion of them. The sample comprises some 100,000 clones, 82% of which are singletons, and roughly 6.2% rests with the top ten. The specimen was peripheral blood, collected about eight months after starting pembrolizumab. These receptors were obtained from an adult with mismatch repair-deficient cancer.

V is TRBV5-5 and J is TRBJ2-7; the D is unclear. Trimming cost V 4 bases and J 7 bases, with 15 bases left between them. This CDR3 is 13 amino acids long. In germline, CDR1 is SGHKS, CDR2 YYEKEE (reference sequence). CDR3 region: CASSPSGWQEQYF. The CDR3 bases are TGTGCCAGCAGCCCCTCCGGGTGGCAAGAGCAGTACTTC.

This chain uses TRBV7-9 with TRBJ1-1, with 11 positions matching TRBD1. The CDR3 covers 16 residues. Germline trimming cut 4 bases from V and 5 bases from J; bases unmatched to any gene: 9. Germline V gene sequence: CDR1 SEHNR, CDR2 FQNEAQ (reference sequence). The CDR3 DNA reads as TGTGCCAGCAGCTGGTCCGGGACAGGGGGGATGACTGAAGCTTTCTTT. This gives the protein CASSWSGTGGMTEAFF.

The rearrangement joins TRBV19 to TRBJ1-2; 10 bases are a match to TRBD1. The CDR3 has 16 residues. With 3 bases clipped from V and 4 bases from J, the junction kept 8 bases outside the gene matches. Per the germline V gene, CDR1 is LNHDA and CDR2 is SQIVND (reference sequence). CDR3 sequence reads: CASSITGTGAIYGYTF. For the CDR3, the DNA is TGTGCCAGTAGTATCACAGGGACAGGGGCCATCTATGGCTACACCTTC.

The chain employs TRBV4-1 and TRBJ2-1; D is perhaps TRBD1 or TRBD2 (5 bases each). Per the germline V gene, CDR1 is MGHRA and CDR2 is YSYEKL. V was cut by 6 bases and J by 5 bases, with 17 bases left in between. The CDR3 has 15 residues. CDR3 coding DNA: TGCGCCAGCAGGTTCCCCGGGACCAGTAACAATGAGCAGTTCTTC. This gives the protein CASRFPGTSNNEQFF.

This clone was detected only a few times. The chain combines TRBV5-1 with TRBJ2-7; no reliable D call. This CDR3 contains 15 residues. Trimming took 0 bases from V and 0 from J, leaving 10 bases between them. The germline V gene has CDR1 SGHRS and CDR2 YFSETQ. The CDR3 region is CASSLDKINSYEQYF. The CDR3 nucleotides are TGCGCCAGCAGCTTGGATAAGATCAACTCCTACGAGCAGTACTTC. The full variable domain, rest sourced from reference TRBV5-1 and TRBJ2-7, is KAGVTQTPRYLIKTRGQQVTLSCSPISGHRSVSWYQQTPGQGLQFLFEYFSETQRNKGNFPGRFSGRQFSNSRSEMNVSTLELGDSALYLCASSLDKINSYEQYFGPGTRLTVT.

The genes are TRBV7-3 and TRBJ2-7; 8 positions agree with TRBD1. The V gene's germline CDR1 is SGHTA and CDR2 FQGTGA. V lost 2 bases to trimming and J lost 1 base; unmatched junction nucleotides: 1. This CDR3 spans 14 amino acids. CDR3 bases: TGTGCCAGCAGCTTAGGGACAGGATCCTACGAGCAGTACTTC. Translation: CASSLGTGSYEQYF.

This clone came up a few times. The DNA for the CDR3 is TGTGCCAGCAGTGAATATATCGGGACAGGTAATCAGCCCCAGCATTTT. It yields the protein CASSEYIGTGNQPQHF. V gene TRBV6-1 combines with J gene TRBJ1-5, with 8 nucleotides matching TRBD1. The ends lost 2 bases at V and 4 bases at J; junction bases unmatched: 7. CDR1 MNHNS and CDR2 SASEGT come from the germline V gene. This CDR3 has 16 residues.

The CDR3 DNA reads TGTGCCAGCAGTGCACAGACTACAACCAAAAACATTCAGTACTTC. Translated: CASSAQTTTKNIQYF. The rearrangement uses TRBV2 and TRBJ2-4; perhaps TRBD2 as D (5 bases). The CDR3 extends over 15 amino acids. Between the trimmed V and J ends, which lost 4 bases and 2 bases, there was a span of 12 bases. Germline V gene lookup returns CDR1 SNHLY and CDR2 FYNNEI.

In its sample, this clone was seen a few times. The chain joins TRBV5-4 to TRBJ2-7, with 11 bases fitting TRBD2. CDR1 SGHNT and CDR2 YYREEE come from the germline V gene (reference sequence). This CDR3 is 14 amino acids long. V lost 3 bases to trimming and J lost 9 bases; unmatched junction nucleotides: 8. CDR3 residues: CASSSRTSGRGQYF. Here the CDR3 DNA reads TGTGCCAGCAGCTCTAGGACTAGCGGGCGGGGGCAGTACTTC.

This chain connects TRBV7-2 to TRBJ2-3; D uncertain. The CDR3 covers 13 residues. Trimming took 5 bases from V and 5 from J, leaving 11 bases between them. Germline loops: CDR1 SGHTA, CDR2 FQGNSA. This CDR3 reads CASSAHSRDTQYF. CDR3 in DNA: TGTGCCAGCAGCGCCCATAGTCGAGATACGCAGTATTTT. Drawing the rest from reference TRBV7-2 and TRBJ2-3, the complete variable domain is GAGVSQSPSNKVTEKGKDVELRCDPISGHTALYWYRQSLGQGLEFLIYFQGNSAPDKSGLPSDRFSAERTGGSVSTLTIQRTQQEDSAVYLCASSAHSRDTQYFGPGTRLTVL.

The rearrangement uses TRBV4-3 and TRBJ2-7, with D possibly being TRBD2 (6 bases). There are 13 residues in the CDR3. Trimming took 1 base from V and 7 from J, leaving 11 bases between them. Per germline, CDR1 LGHNA and CDR2 YSLEER. The CDR3 region is CASSQGRGEEQYF. DNA of the CDR3: TGCGCCAGCAGCCAAGGGCGGGGCGAAGAGCAGTACTTC.

This rearrangement joins TRBV5-8 to TRBJ2-1, with D perhaps matching TRBD2 (7 bases). The V end was cut by 3 bases, the J end by 1 base, with 11 bases between. CDR3 size: 15 residues. Germline assignment: CDR1 SGHTS and CDR2 YDEGEE. The CDR3 loop is CASSSRGGSYNEQFF. DNA for the CDR3: TGTGCCAGCAGCTCAAGGGGGGGGTCCTACAATGAGCAGTTCTTC.

The chain is built from TRBV5-4 and TRBJ1-1; TRBD1 aligns across 9 bases. V lost 4 bases and J lost 1; bases outside the gene matches: 5. The CDR3 is 15 amino acids. Germline V gene lookup returns CDR1 SGHNT and CDR2 YYREEE (reference sequence). The CDR3 DNA reads as TGTGCCAGCAGCCCCGGACAGGGGTGGAACACTGAAGCTTTCTTT. This sequence encodes CASSPGQGWNTEAFF.

The rearrangement uses TRBV7-3 and TRBJ2-3; the match to TRBD2 covers 7 bases. This CDR3 is 18 amino acids long. After removal of 5 bases from V and 0 bases from J, the junction contained 14 bases not matched to a gene. Germline CDR1 and CDR2: SGHTA and FQGTGA. CDR3 sequence (DNA): TGTGCCAGCAGCCCAGGGCGTACCGGGGACTACAGCACAGATACGCAGTATTTT. Encoded protein: CASSPGRTGDYSTDTQYF.

The chain recombines TRBV6-1 with TRBJ1-1; D remains ambiguous. Germline V gene data show CDR1 as MNHNS and CDR2 as SASEGT. Trimming took 4 bases from V and 0 from J, leaving 12 bases between them. The CDR3 is 15 amino acids. The CDR3 DNA sequence: TGTGCCAGCAGTGCAACCCCCCCACTGAACACTGAAGCTTTCTTT. Protein product: CASSATPPLNTEAFF.

V is TRBV15 and J is TRBJ2-5, with D possibly matching TRBD2 (6 bases). Trimming stripped 4 bases from V and 5 bases from J, with 11 bases between. CDR3 size: 13 residues. Germline CDR1 LNHNV, CDR2 YYDKDF (reference sequence). CDR3 DNA: TGTGCCACCAGCATTAGCGGCGGGGAGACCCAGTACTTC. This sequence encodes CATSISGGETQYF.

The chain recombines TRBV11-3 with TRBJ2-7; 10 bases align to TRBD2. The germline V gene has CDR1 SGHNT and CDR2 YENEEA. This CDR3 contains 15 residues. Trimming took 5 bases from V and 3 from J; bases not matched to a gene: 7. This chain's CDR3 is CASSPGASGSYEQYF. The CDR3 region has the DNA TGTGCCAGCAGCCCCGGGGCTAGCGGGAGCTACGAGCAGTACTTC. Combining the CDR3 with reference TRBV11-3 and TRBJ2-7 gives the whole variable domain EAGVVQSPRYKIIEKKQPVAFWCNPISGHNTLYWYLQNLGQGPELLIRYENEEAVDDSQLPKDRFSAERLKGVDSTLKIQPAELGDSAVYLCASSPGASGSYEQYFGPGTRLTVT.

This chain uses TRBV2 with TRBJ2-2; 9 bases are a match to TRBD2. V lost 6 bases, J lost 2 bases, and 7 bases stayed unmatched. CDR3 length equals 16 residues. Germline V lookup: CDR1 SNHLY, CDR2 FYNNEI. This chain's CDR3 is CASRATGLANTGELFF. CDR3 nucleotides: TGTGCCAGCAGAGCTACGGGACTAGCAAACACCGGGGAGCTGTTTTTT. Full variable domain (rest looked up from reference TRBV2 and TRBJ2-2): EPEVTQTPSHQVTQMGQEVILRCVPISNHLYFYWYRQILGQKVEFLVSFYNNEISEKSEIFDDQFSVERPDGSNFTLKIRSTKLEDSAMYFCASRATGLANTGELFFGEGSRLTVL.

This chain links TRBV19 with TRBJ2-7; D uncertain. There are 11 residues in the CDR3. Germline values: CDR1 LNHDA, CDR2 SQIVND (reference sequence). The V end was cut by 4 bases, the J end by 3 bases, with 4 bases between. The CDR3 spells CASSTNYEQYF. For the CDR3, the DNA is TGTGCCAGTAGTACAAACTACGAGCAGTACTTC.

V and J are TRBV18 and TRBJ1-4, with 9 bases lining up with TRBD1. Germline values: CDR1 KGHSH, CDR2 LQKENI. This CDR3 region has 14 residues. Germline trimming cut 3 bases from V and 5 bases from J; bases unmatched to any gene: 1. The CDR3 is CASSPDRGNEKLFF. The DNA for the CDR3 is TGTGCCAGCTCACCCGACAGGGGGAATGAAAAACTGTTTTTT.

The chain carries TRBV19 and TRBJ2-7, with a tentative D call TRBD2 (6 bases). Germline assignment: CDR1 LNHDA and CDR2 SQIVND (reference sequence). The CDR3 loop spans 12 amino acids. V lost 8 bases and J 3 bases, leaving 11 bases between the germline ends. This chain's CDR3 is CASGGDFYEQYF. CDR3 in DNA: TGTGCCAGTGGAGGGGACTTCTACGAGCAGTACTTC.

This clone was detected only a few times. J is TRBJ2-7 and V is TRBV14, with D possibly TRBD1 on 6 matching bases. From germline, CDR1 is SGHDN and CDR2 FVKESK. V shed 4 bases and J shed 9 bases, with 13 bases lying between them. This CDR3 spans 12 amino acids. The CDR3 loop reads CASSPTGFVQYF. The CDR3 region has the DNA TGTGCCAGCAGCCCGACAGGCTTCGTGCAGTACTTC.

This rearrangement joins TRBV10-3 to TRBJ2-3; TRBD2 agrees at 8 bases. Unmatched junction bases numbered 11, after V lost 7 bases and J lost 5 bases. Germline V CDR1 and CDR2: ENHRY, SYGVKD. The CDR3 totals 15 residues. The CDR3 nucleotides read TGTGCCATCACCCCCGGGAGGGGAAATGAAGATACGCAGTATTTT. This encodes CAITPGRGNEDTQYF.

In the case of this clone: An end of the junction does not agree with germline; a read error may underlie this. This rearrangement joins TRBV5-1 to TRBJ2-2; D gene uncertain. The CDR3 length is 13 residues. The V gene's germline CDR1 is SGHRS and CDR2 YFSETQ. The CDR3 reads CASSPLKTGELFF. The CDR3, as DNA: TGTGCCAGCAGCCCCCTGAAAACCGGGGAGCTGTTTTTT.

This clone occurred once. J is TRBJ2-1 and V is TRBV5-4; D not resolved. V was trimmed by 4 bases and J by 1 base, leaving 15 bases between them. This CDR3 contains 16 residues. CDR1 is SGHNT, CDR2 YYREEE, per germline (reference sequence). CDR3 residues: CASSPPFGLSYNEQFF. The CDR3 coding sequence is TGTGCCAGCAGCCCCCCGTTCGGCTTATCCTACAATGAGCAGTTCTTC.

V and J are TRBV7-9 and TRBJ2-3, with D perhaps matching TRBD1 (6 bases). The CDR3 runs 13 residues. The V end lost 5 bases, the J end lost 6 bases, and 12 bases lay between the germline ends. Germline V gives CDR1 SEHNR, CDR2 FQNEAQ (reference sequence). As DNA, the CDR3 is TGTGCCAGCAGCCCTGCAGGGGCCGATACGCAGTATTTT. Protein sequence: CASSPAGADTQYF.

This clone was detected once. V is TRBV9 and J is TRBJ2-1; 9 bases are shared with TRBD2. V lost 6 bases and J lost 8; bases outside the gene matches: 18. This CDR3 region has 17 residues. Germline CDR1 is SGDLS and CDR2 is YYNGEE. CDR3 sequence (DNA): TGTGCCAGCACCCGTTATATTAGCGGGAGTAGTGTGGATGAGCAGTTCTTC. Translating gives CASTRYISGSSVDEQFF.

The rearrangement joins TRBV6-6 to TRBJ2-7; 9 nucleotides line up with TRBD2. With 5 bases clipped from V and 7 bases from J, the junction kept 15 bases outside the gene matches. The CDR3 has 16 amino acids. Germline V gives CDR1 MNHNY, CDR2 SVGAGI (reference sequence). The CDR3 sequence: CASSPRRGGAMWEQYF. CDR3 bases: TGTGCCAGCAGTCCCAGGCGGGGGGGGGCTATGTGGGAGCAGTACTTC.

This rearrangement joins TRBV6-5 to TRBJ2-2; perhaps TRBD1 as D (5 bases). V lost 5 bases and J 4 bases, leaving 8 bases between the germline ends. CDR1 is MNHEY, CDR2 SVGAGI, per germline. This CDR3 region has 13 residues. The CDR3 here is CASSDSVTGELFF. The CDR3, as DNA: TGTGCCAGCAGTGACAGCGTCACCGGGGAGCTGTTTTTT.